The 5 T cell receptor beta chains given below trace back to one sample, sequenced in a study of regulatory T cells in long-lasting Graves disease. Time point indicated: persistent/refractory GD, antithyroid drugs over 5 years with positive TRAb. After RNA was extracted from PBMCs, the TCR library was made from it. Arm-PCR of CDR3 regions and iRepertoire HTBI primers were the basis on which TCR beta libraries were built. In TCRdb, the multiplex PCR reads were re-called with MiXCR into one record per CDR3 protein. The table shows about 300,000 distinct CDR3 sequences, with 20% to 25% occurring only once. Sequenced material: peripheral blood mononuclear cells (PBMCs), taken when the disease was refractory, from a patient treated with antithyroid drugs. Source of these receptors: a female donor with Graves disease.

This clonotype was counted only a few times. The genes are TRBV20-1 and TRBJ2-7; D uncertain. V lost 3 bases to trimming and J lost 0 bases, with 18 bases between them. The germline gives CDR1 DFQATT, CDR2 SNEGSKA (reference sequence). This CDR3 comprises 16 residues. CDR3: CSASPLGLRFSYEQYF. The CDR3 coding sequence is TGCAGTGCTAGCCCGCTAGGCTTGCGGTTCTCCTACGAGCAGTACTTC.

This clonotype was recorded a few times. This chain uses TRBV7-9 with TRBJ1-6; 8 bases agree with TRBD1. This CDR3 is built from 14 residues. CDR1 SEHNR and CDR2 FQNEAQ come from the germline V gene (reference sequence). Trimming cost V 3 bases and J 10 bases; bases outside gene matches: 5. CDR3 amino acids: CASSFSGGGSPLHF. CDR3 nucleotides: TGTGCCAGCAGCTTCTCAGGGGGCGGATCACCCCTCCACTTT.

This clonotype showed up just a few times. The chain couples TRBV7-2 to TRBJ1-1; tentatively, D is TRBD1 (5 bases). The CDR3 extends over 13 amino acids. The germline gives CDR1 SGHTA, CDR2 FQGNSA. V lost 2 bases and J 8 bases, leaving 12 bases between the germline ends. The CDR3 is CASSLTAWGEAFF. In nucleotides, the CDR3 is TGTGCCAGCAGCTTAACAGCCTGGGGGGAAGCTTTCTTT. Variable domain in full (rest from reference TRBV7-2 and TRBJ1-1): GAGVSQSPSNKVTEKGKDVELRCDPISGHTALYWYRQSLGQGLEFLIYFQGNSAPDKSGLPSDRFSAERTGGSVSTLTIQRTQQEDSAVYLCASSLTAWGEAFFGQGTRLTVV.

The J gene is TRBJ2-1, the V gene TRBV6-5; D may be TRBD2 (5 bases). Germline CDR1 and CDR2: MNHEY and SVGAGI. This CDR3 spans 17 amino acids. Trimming took 4 bases from V and 7 from J, leaving 23 bases between them. CDR3 loop: CASSSHTGYNGQNEQFF. CDR3 in DNA: TGTGCCAGCAGTTCGCATACGGGGTATAATGGCCAAAATGAGCAGTTCTTC.

This clonotype was detected many times. The junction and the germline gene differ at one end; a read error may be behind it. This chain joins TRBV3-1 and TRBJ2-5; D not certain. This CDR3 has 12 residues. CDR1 and CDR2 from the germline V gene are LGHDT and YNNKEL (reference sequence). CDR3 coding DNA: TGCGCCAGCAGCCGGCTACAAGAGACCCAGTACTTC. Protein sequence: CASSRLQETQYF.